This T cell receptor (beta chain) was profiled in a study of identical twins. This clonotype came up once. Antigen specificity is unknown. TCRdb analysed the 5' RACE reads with MiXCR anew, one entry per CDR3 protein. The sample has about 260,000 distinct CDR3 sequences, 5.5% to 8% seen once; the top ten hold 3% to 4%. Regarding the study as a whole: There is a chance that invariant MAIT and iNKT cells partially muddied zero-insertion analyses. The study reached conclusions through statistical analysis that was cross-sectional, not following the same donors.

The V end lost 3 bases, the J end lost 8 bases, and 12 bases lay between the germline ends. Germline V gives CDR1 SGDLS, CDR2 YYNGEE. This CDR3 contains 13 residues. These data were also reused for a study on yellow fever vaccine responses in identical twins.

The TCR sequence derives from a woman under 30 in good health. Material: memory (CD45RO+) T cells sorted from blood. The V call is TRBV9, the J call TRBJ2-1; possible D gene TRBD1, 6 bases. The chain's CDR3 is CASSARGRDEQFF. The CDR3 region has the DNA TGTGCCAGCAGCGCCAGGGGTAGGGATGAGCAGTTCTTC.